These 2 T cell receptor beta chains originate from one sample sequenced in a study of blood T cell repertoires in COVID-19. Some clones are missing from TCRdb's copy, which holds only in-frame ones; the method was immunoSEQ multiplex PCR. The sample shows some 320,000 clones, just under 90% of them seen only once. The source material was peripheral blood. These receptors came from a woman in her twenties or thirties with COVID-19, enrolled during active disease.

The chain recombines TRBV3-1 (or the pseudogene TRBV3-2) with TRBJ2-5; 10 bases are a match to TRBD1. Germline lookup yields CDR1 LGHDT and CDR2 YNNKEL (reference sequence). The CDR3 is made up of 14 amino acids. V shed 5 bases and J 6 bases; nucleotides not matched to a gene: 6. DNA for the CDR3: TGTGCCAGCAGCACCCGGACAGGGGGAAAGACCCAGTACTTC. This encodes CASSTRTGGKTQYF.

This clone was counted a single time. The gene calls are TRBV2 and TRBJ2-4, with no clear D. CDR1 and CDR2 from the germline V gene are SNHLY and FYNNEI. V lost 1 base, J lost 3 bases, and 7 bases lay in between. CDR3 length: 14 amino acids. CDR3 in DNA: TGTGCCAGCAGTGAAGTCCAGGACAAAAACATTCAGTACTTC. Translation gives CASSEVQDKNIQYF.